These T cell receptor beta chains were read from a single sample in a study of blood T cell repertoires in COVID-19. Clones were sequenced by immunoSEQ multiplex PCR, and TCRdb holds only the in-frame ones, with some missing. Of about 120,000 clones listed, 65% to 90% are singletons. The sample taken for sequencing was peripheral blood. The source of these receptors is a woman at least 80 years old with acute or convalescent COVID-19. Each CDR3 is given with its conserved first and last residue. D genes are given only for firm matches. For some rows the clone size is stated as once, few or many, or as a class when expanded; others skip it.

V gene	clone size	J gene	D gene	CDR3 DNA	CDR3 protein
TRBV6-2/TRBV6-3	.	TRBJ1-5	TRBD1	TGTGCCAGCAGCCGACAGGGTATTAGCAATCAGCCCCAGCATTTT	CASSRQGISNQPQHF
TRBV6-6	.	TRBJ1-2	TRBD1	TGTGCCAGCAGTTACCCGTCCCGGGACAGGGTCGGCTACACCTTC	CASSYPSRDRVGYTF
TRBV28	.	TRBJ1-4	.	TGTGCCAGCAGTTCCCCGCGGACAGCTAATGAAAAACTGTTTTTT	CASSSPRTANEKLFF
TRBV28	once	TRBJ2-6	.	TGTGCCAGCAGCAGGGGTTCTGGGGCCAACGTCCTGACTTTC	CASSRGSGANVLTF
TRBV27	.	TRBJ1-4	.	TGTGCCAGCAGTTTATGGCCCAGTGAAAAACTGTTTTTT	CASSLWPSEKLFF
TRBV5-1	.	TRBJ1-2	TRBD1	TGCGCCAGCAGCCCCCAGACAGGGGAGTATGGCTACACCTTC	CASSPQTGEYGYTF
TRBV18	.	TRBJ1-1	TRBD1	TGTGCCAGCTCACCAGACAGGGTCGCTGAAGCTTTCTTT	CASSPDRVAEAFF
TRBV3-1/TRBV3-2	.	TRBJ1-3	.	TGTGCCAGCAGCCCCCCCGGGGGGCGTTCTGGAAACACCATATATTTT	CASSPPGGRSGNTIYF
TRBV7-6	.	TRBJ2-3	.	TGTGCCAGCAGCTTGCTAGTCTCTAGCACAGATACGCAGTATTTT	CASSLLVSSTDTQYF
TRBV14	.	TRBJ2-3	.	TGTGCCAGCAGTCTTCAAATGGGGCGCGATACGCAGTATTTT	CASSLQMGRDTQYF
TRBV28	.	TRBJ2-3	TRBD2	TGTGCCAGCAGTTTGTCGAGCGGGGGGGCCCCAGATACGCAGTATTTT	CASSLSSGGAPDTQYF
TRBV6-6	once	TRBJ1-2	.	TGTGCCAGCAGTCACGGTTTTGGGGGGTATGGCTACACCTTC	CASSHGFGGYGYTF
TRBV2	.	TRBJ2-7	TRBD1	TGTGCCAGCGGGACAGTAGCTCAGGCAGCCTTC	CASGTVAQAAF
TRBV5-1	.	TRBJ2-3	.	TGCGCCAGCAGCTTGCCAGGGGGGACAGATACGCAGTATTTT	CASSLPGGTDTQYF
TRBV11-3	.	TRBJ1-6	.	TGTGCCAGCAGTACCCCCAGGCTTTCACCCCTCCACTTT	CASSTPRLSPLHF
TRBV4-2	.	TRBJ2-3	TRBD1	TGTGCCAGCAGCCTGGGACAGCGCGCAGATACGCAGTATTTT	CASSLGQRADTQYF
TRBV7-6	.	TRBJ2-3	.	TGTGCCAGCAGCTTAATAGTCACAGATACGCAGTATTTT	CASSLIVTDTQYF
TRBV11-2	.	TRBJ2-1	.	TGTGCCAGCAGCCACCCTAGGACCGATAGGACTTTGTATGAGCAGTTCTTC	CASSHPRTDRTLYEQFF
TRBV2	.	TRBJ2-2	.	TGTGCCAGCAGTCGGGAAGCCGGGGAGCTGTTTTTT	CASSREAGELFF
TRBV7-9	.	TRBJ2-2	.	TGTGCCAGCAGCTTAGGGGCAGGGGAGAACACCGGGGAGCTGTTTTTT	CASSLGAGENTGELFF
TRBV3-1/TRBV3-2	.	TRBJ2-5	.	TGTGCCAGCAGCCAATCCGCGGGACGCCGGGGAGAGACCCAGTACTTC	CASSQSAGRRGETQYF
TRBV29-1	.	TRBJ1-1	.	TGCAGCGTCAAACTTACGATGAACACTGAAGCTTTCTTT	CSVKLTMNTEAFF
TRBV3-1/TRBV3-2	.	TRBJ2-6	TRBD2	TGTGCCAGCAGCCAAGATATAGGTAGCGGGGGGGCCTCTGGGGCCAACGTCCTGACTTTC	CASSQDIGSGGASGANVLTF
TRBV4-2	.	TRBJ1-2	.	TGTGCCAGCAGCCCAGGGTTGAACTCCCAATATGGCTACACCTTC	CASSPGLNSQYGYTF
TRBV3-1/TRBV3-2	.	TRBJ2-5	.	TGTGCCAGCAGCCAATTGTGGGGCCAAGGGACCCAGTACTTC	CASSQLWGQGTQYF
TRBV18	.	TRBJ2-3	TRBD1	TGTGCCAGCTCACCGACAGGGACGGGCGGTACGCAGTATTTT	CASSPTGTGGTQYF
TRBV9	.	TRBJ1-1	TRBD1	TGTGCCAGCAGCGTCTCCCCCGACAGGGCCGCTGAAGCTTTCTTT	CASSVSPDRAAEAFF
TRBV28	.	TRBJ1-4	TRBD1	TGTGCCAGCAGTTTATCCCCCGGACTGCAGGGGGGACTGTTTTTT	CASSLSPGLQGGLFF
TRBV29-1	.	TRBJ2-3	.	TGCAGCGTTCTTCAGGGGACAGATACGCAGTATTTT	CSVLQGTDTQYF
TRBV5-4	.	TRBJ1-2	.	TGTGCCAGCAGCGGACAGAGAGGGAGCGTATCCTATGGCTACACCTTC	CASSGQRGSVSYGYTF
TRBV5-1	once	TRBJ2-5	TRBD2	TGCGCCAGCAGCTTGGGAACTAGCGGGGGTGAGACCCAGTACTTC	CASSLGTSGGETQYF
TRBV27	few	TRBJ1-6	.	TGTGCCAGCAGTATACAGAATAATTCACCCCTCCACTTT	CASSIQNNSPLHF
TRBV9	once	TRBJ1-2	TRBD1	TGTGCCAGCAGCACTCGACAGGGGCTTCCCATTTCTGGACTCAACTATGGCTACACCTTC	CASSTRQGLPISGLNYGYTF
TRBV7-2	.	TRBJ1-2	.	TGTGCCAGCAGCTCTCGTCCAGGGGCGGGCTATGGCTACACCTTC	CASSSRPGAGYGYTF
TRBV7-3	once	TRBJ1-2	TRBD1	TGTGCCAGCAGCTTGACAGGGGGCGCCTCTGGCTACACCTTC	CASSLTGGASGYTF
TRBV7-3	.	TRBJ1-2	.	TGTGCCAGCAGCGCCCAGGCGGGGGGCGATAGAGGTGGCTACACCTTC	CASSAQAGGDRGGYTF
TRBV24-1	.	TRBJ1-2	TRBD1	TGTGCCACCAGAGGAGGGGACAGTCGGGGCTACACCTTC	CATRGGDSRGYTF
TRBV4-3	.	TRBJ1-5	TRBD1	TGCGCCAGCAGCCAAGATGGCCCGACAGGGGGCGGCAATCAGCCCCAGCATTTT	CASSQDGPTGGGNQPQHF
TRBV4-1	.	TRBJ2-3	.	TGCGCCAGCAGCCAAGACTGGCCCCTTCATGCGCAGTATTTT	CASSQDWPLHAQYF
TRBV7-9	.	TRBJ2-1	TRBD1	TGTGCCAGCAGTATTGGACAGGGGTTTGATGAGCAGTTCTTC	CASSIGQGFDEQFF
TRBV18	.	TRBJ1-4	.	TGTGCCAGCTCACCCACAAACAGAGTCTCTAATGAAAAACTGTTTTTT	CASSPTNRVSNEKLFF